The rows below give T cell receptor beta chains drawn from one sample of a study of Graves' ophthalmopathy and Graves' hyperthyroidism. TCRdb independently ran MiXCR on the multiplex PCR reads; one entry per CDR3 protein. The sample holds under 350,000 distinct CDR3 sequences, about a sixth seen once. The sequencing sample was made of peripheral blood. Every receptor here comes from an adult man with Graves' ophthalmopathy. The CDR3 runs from the conserved cysteine through the conserved F or W. D genes are given only for firm matches. Some rows have no size entry. The others give once, few or many, or a class for an expanded clone.

>TRBJ2-7|many|TRBD1|TRBV6-5
TGTGCCAGCAGTTCCCGGGACAGGGGGCCCTACGAGCAGTACTTC
CASSSRDRGPYEQYF
>TRBJ2-7|many|TRBD1|TRBV7-9
TGTGCCAGCAGACCCGGGACAGGGTCCTACGAGCAGTACTTC
CASRPGTGSYEQYF
>TRBJ1-1|many|-|TRBV12-3/TRBV12-4
TGTGCCAGCATCCTCCGGGACTCAGCCGAAGCTTTCTTT
CASILRDSAEAFF
>TRBJ2-7|many|-|TRBV18
TGTGCCAGCTCACCGGGGACAACCGGCTCCGAGCAGTACTTC
CASSPGTTGSEQYF
>TRBJ2-5|-|-|TRBV6-5
TGTGCCAGCAGTTACGGATGGGGGCCCAATCAAGAGACCCAGTACTTC
CASSYGWGPNQETQYF
>TRBJ2-3|many|-|TRBV6-1
TGTGCCAGCACCCAAAAGATATCAAACACAGATACGCAGTATTTT
CASTQKISNTDTQYF
>TRBJ2-5|many|-|TRBV18
TGTGCCAGCTCACCAACGCAGCGACAAGAGACCCAGTACTTC
CASSPTQRQETQYF
>TRBJ1-2|many|-|TRBV5-1
TGCGCCAGCAGCTTGGACAGGGCGGAGTTGAGCTATGGCTACACCTTC
CASSLDRAELSYGYTF
>TRBJ1-3|many|TRBD1|TRBV5-1
TGCGCCAGCAGCTCGCAGACAGGGTCTGGAAACACCATATATTTT
CASSSQTGSGNTIYF
>TRBJ2-7|many|-|TRBV18
TGTGCCAGCTCACCACTCCCAGCCACCTCTGGCGAGCAGTACTTC
CASSPLPATSGEQYF
>TRBJ2-7|many|TRBD1|TRBV28
TGTGCCAGCAACCCCCCGGGACAGGGGGACTACGAGCAGTACTTC
CASNPPGQGDYEQYF
>TRBJ2-5|few|-|TRBV11-2
TGTGCCAGCAGCTTCGCGACAGAGGAGACCCAGTACTTC
CASSFATEETQYF
>TRBJ1-1|many|-|TRBV20-1
TGCAGTGCTAGAGGGAGACAGCTCAACACTGAAGCTTTCTTT
CSARGRQLNTEAFF
>TRBJ1-6|many|-|TRBV6-5
TGTGCCAGCAGTTACAGGACAGATAATTCACCCCTCCACTTT
CASSYRTDNSPLHF
>TRBJ2-5|many|-|TRBV6-2/TRBV6-3
TGTGCCAGCAGTTACTCGACGGAGACCCAGTACTTC
CASSYSTETQYF
>TRBJ1-1|many|TRBD1|TRBV7-2
TGTGCCAGCAGCACCTGGGACAGCGGGGATGCTGAAGCTTTCTTT
CASSTWDSGDAEAFF
>TRBJ1-5|many|-|TRBV20-1
TGCAGTGCTAGAGATTATTCCAGGGGCAATCAGCCCCAGCATTTT
CSARDYSRGNQPQHF
>TRBJ2-5|many|TRBD2|TRBV9
TGTGCCAGCAGCGTAGACCCTAGCGGGGTCCAAGAGACCCAGTACTTC
CASSVDPSGVQETQYF
>TRBJ2-5|few|TRBD2|TRBV7-2
TGTGCCAGCAGCTTGGGCGGGAGGGCCATGGAGACCCAGTACTTC
CASSLGGRAMETQYF
>TRBJ2-3|-|TRBD1|TRBV15
TGTGCCACCAGCAGGAGACAGGGTAGCACAGATACGCAGTATTTT
CATSRRQGSTDTQYF
>TRBJ2-5|many|-|TRBV30
TGTGCCTGGATTGGGGACGGAGAGACCCAGTACTTC
CAWIGDGETQYF
>TRBJ2-7|-|-|TRBV6-1
TGTGCCAGGGGGGATCCTACGGAGCAGTACTTC
CARGDPTEQYF
>TRBJ2-7|many|-|TRBV4-1
TGCGCCAGCAGCCAAGTTCTTCGGACAGACTCCTACGAGCAGTACTTC
CASSQVLRTDSYEQYF
>TRBJ1-1|many|TRBD1|TRBV13
TGTGCCAGCAGCTCGGACAGGGGGGATCGAATGAACACTGAAGCTTTCTTT
CASSSDRGDRMNTEAFF
>TRBJ1-1|many|-|TRBV4-3
TGCGCCAGCAGCCAAGATATCGACACTGAAGCTTTCTTT
CASSQDIDTEAFF
>TRBJ2-5|many|TRBD2|TRBV5-1
TGCGCCAGCAGCTCCCCCGCGGGAGGGCAAGAGACCCAGTACTTC
CASSSPAGGQETQYF
>TRBJ2-7|many|-|TRBV10-3
TGTGCCACTACTCCGCCGAACTCGGAGCAGTACTTC
CATTPPNSEQYF
>TRBJ2-5|many|TRBD1|TRBV20-1
TGCAGTGCCAGTGACGGACAGGGGGGCCAAGAGACCCAGTACTTC
CSASDGQGGQETQYF
>TRBJ2-7|-|TRBD1|TRBV6-1
TGTGCCAGCAGTGAACTAGCGGACAGGGGGGGTGGACGAGACTTC
CASSELADRGGGRDF
>TRBJ1-6|many|TRBD1|TRBV20-1
TGCAGTGCTAGGGCGACAGGGGTAGAACCCCTCCACTTT
CSARATGVEPLHF
>TRBJ1-1|many|-|TRBV2
TGTGCCAGCAGTGAATGGGGAGGTGAAGCTTTCTTT
CASSEWGGEAFF
>TRBJ1-2|-|-|TRBV5-1
TGCGCCAGCGCCATCGGGACACCGAACTATGGCTACACCTTC
CASAIGTPNYGYTF
>TRBJ2-5|many|-|TRBV28
TGTGCCAGCAGTAAACGGGGCGCAGAGACCCAGTACTTC
CASSKRGAETQYF
>TRBJ2-7|many|TRBD2|TRBV27
TGTGCCAGCAGTTTTAGCGGGAGTCCCCACGAGCAGTACTTC
CASSFSGSPHEQYF
>TRBJ2-4|many|-|TRBV20-1
TGCAGTGCTGGGGGTATTCTAGCCAAAAACATTCAGTACTTC
CSAGGILAKNIQYF
>TRBJ2-7|many|-|TRBV14
TGTGCCAGCAGCCACATTCACAGAATGCCATACGAGCAGTACTTC
CASSHIHRMPYEQYF
>TRBJ2-7|-|-|TRBV27
TGTGCCAGCAGGACTACCTCAGGGGTCTGTCCCTACGAGCAGTACTTC
CASRTTSGVCPYEQYF
>TRBJ2-5|many|TRBD1|TRBV15
TGTGCCACCAGCAGATCCGGGACAGGGAAAGTGACCCAGTACTTC
CATSRSGTGKVTQYF
>TRBJ2-7|many|-|TRBV3-1
TGTGCCAGCAGCCAAGCCAGGGGATACGAGCAGTACTTC
CASSQARGYEQYF
>TRBJ2-5|many|-|TRBV7-9
TGTGCCAGCAGCTTAGAGCGGGCATTGGACTTC
CASSLERALDF
>TRBJ2-7|many|TRBD1|TRBV20-1
TGCAGTGCTAGAGATGGGGGACAGGGTTCCCACGAGCAGTACTTC
CSARDGGQGSHEQYF
>TRBJ2-2|many|TRBD1|TRBV6-5
TGTGCCAGCAGTTGGCAGGGGGTGACCGGGGAGCTGTTTTTT
CASSWQGVTGELFF
>TRBJ1-6|-|-|TRBV6-1
TGTGCCGCGACACCCCAGGGAGATTCACCCCTCCACTTT
CAATPQGDSPLHF
>TRBJ1-5|many|-|TRBV6-5
TGTGCCAGCAGTTTTGGGACGGCGCAGAATCAGCCCCAGCATTTT
CASSFGTAQNQPQHF
>TRBJ2-7|many|-|TRBV10-1
TGCGCCAGCAGTAAACCCGGGACATCGAGCTCCTACGAGCAGTACTTC
CASSKPGTSSSYEQYF
>TRBJ1-5|many|-|TRBV20-1
TGCAGTGCCGCACCCAACAATCAGCCCCAGCATTTT
CSAAPNNQPQHF
>TRBJ2-7|-|-|TRBV12-3/TRBV12-4
TGTGCCAGCAGTTTGGTAGGAAACGAGCAGTACTTC
CASSLVGNEQYF
>TRBJ2-3|many|TRBD1|TRBV28
TGTGCCAGCAGTTGGACAGGGTCCACAGATACGCAGTATTTT
CASSWTGSTDTQYF
>TRBJ2-7|many|-|TRBV30
TGTGCCTGGGGGAGTTACTACGAGCAGTACTTC
CAWGSYYEQYF
>TRBJ2-5|-|TRBD1|TRBV14
TGTGCCAGCAGCCAAGCTTTGGGACAGGGGCACCAAGAGACCCAGTACTTC
CASSQALGQGHQETQYF
>TRBJ2-2|few|-|TRBV4-1
TGCGCCAGCAGCCAAGATAGGAAGGTTTTGACCGGGGAGCTGTTTTTT
CASSQDRKVLTGELFF
>TRBJ2-7|many|-|TRBV19
TGTGCCAGTAGTATGTCGAGGAGCTCCTACGAGCAGTACTTC
CASSMSRSSYEQYF
>TRBJ1-2|many|TRBD1|TRBV15
TGTGCCACCAGCAGACCTGAACGGGACAGTTTTTTGGGCTACACCTTC
CATSRPERDSFLGYTF
>TRBJ1-1|-|TRBD1|TRBV12-3/TRBV12-4
TGTGCCAGCAGTGAAGGGACAGAGAACACTGAAGCTTTCTTT
CASSEGTENTEAFF
>TRBJ1-6|-|TRBD1|TRBV6-5
TGTGCCAGCAGTTCCGGGACAGGGGTGGCACCCCTCCACTTT
CASSSGTGVAPLHF
>TRBJ2-1|-|-|TRBV28
TGTGCCAGCAGTTTAAGGGGCAGGGCCTACGAGCAGTTCTTC
CASSLRGRAYEQFF
>TRBJ2-7|many|TRBD2|TRBV12-3/TRBV12-4
TGTGCCAGCAGTTCCCCCCCTAGCGGGTACGAGCAGTACTTC
CASSSPPSGYEQYF
>TRBJ1-2|many|TRBD1|TRBV29-1
TGCAGCGTAGTGACAGGGGTTGACTATGGCTACACCTTC
CSVVTGVDYGYTF
>TRBJ2-7|once|TRBD1|TRBV6-1
TGTGCCAGCAGTGACCCCGGGACAGGGGACGAGCAGTACTTC
CASSDPGTGDEQYF